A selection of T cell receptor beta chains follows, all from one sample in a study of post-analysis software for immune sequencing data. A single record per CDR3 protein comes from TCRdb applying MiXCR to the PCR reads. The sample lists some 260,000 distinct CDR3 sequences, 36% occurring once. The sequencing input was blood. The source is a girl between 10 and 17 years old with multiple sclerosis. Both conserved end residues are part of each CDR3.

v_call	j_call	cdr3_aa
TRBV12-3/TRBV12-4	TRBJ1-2	CASSFAGALTGNYGYTF
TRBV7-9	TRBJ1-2	CAAGGYRDRGYGYTF
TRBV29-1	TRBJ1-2	CSVSPEGTNYGYTF
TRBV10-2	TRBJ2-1	CASSLSKSTSYNEQFF
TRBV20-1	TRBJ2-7	CSARSREFPYEQYF
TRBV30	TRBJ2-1	CAWSVRAGGSNEQFF
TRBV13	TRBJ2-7	CASGGRPYEQYF
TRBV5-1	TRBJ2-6	CASSLGRSGANVLTF
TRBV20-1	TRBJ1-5	CSAIRGSNQPQHF
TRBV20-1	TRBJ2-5	CSAHLKGLANETQYF
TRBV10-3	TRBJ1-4	CAIRDKQEKLFF
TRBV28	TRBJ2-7	CATKGRIYEQYF
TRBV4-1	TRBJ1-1	CASSHLGVGNTEAFF
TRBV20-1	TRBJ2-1	CSARWLALYNEQFF
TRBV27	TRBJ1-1	CASSLSRVAGTEAFF
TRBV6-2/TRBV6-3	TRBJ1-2	CASSNSWTGAPYGYTF
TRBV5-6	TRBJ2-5	CASSRTGGAQETQYF
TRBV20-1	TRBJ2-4	CSARMGGRGAKNIQYF
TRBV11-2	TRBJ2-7	CASSSLAGGVPNEQYF
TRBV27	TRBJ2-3	CASSGGADTQYF
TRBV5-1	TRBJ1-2	CASSLARQGLGYTF
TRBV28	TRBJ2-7	CASEPGQVPYEQYF
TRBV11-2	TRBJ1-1	CASSLRGWEGYDTEAFF
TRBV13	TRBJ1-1	CASSFSLREGNTEAFF
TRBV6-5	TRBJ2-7	CASATGSGEQYF
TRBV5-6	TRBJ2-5	CASSLWETQYF
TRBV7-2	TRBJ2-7	CASSFKGGREQYF
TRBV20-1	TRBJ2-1	CSVQGSSYNEQFF
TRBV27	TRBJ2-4	CASSLSSGRAKNIQYF
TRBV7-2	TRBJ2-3	CASSFYGLGSDTQYF
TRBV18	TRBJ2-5	CASSPEAGRGQETQYF
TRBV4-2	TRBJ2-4	CASSQVSGTGIPYF
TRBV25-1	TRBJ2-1	CASRGEGYNEQFF
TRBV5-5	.	CASGPAAGKNIQYF
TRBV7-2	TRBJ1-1	CASSRDREGPAFF